This T cell receptor beta chain was sequenced for a study of blood T cell repertoires in COVID-19. On the study more broadly: T cells, B-cell-depleted T cells, or PBMCs supplied cDNA or gDNA.

CDR1 and CDR2 from the germline V gene are SEHNR and FQNEAQ (reference sequence). The V end lost 4 bases, the J end lost 3 bases, and 13 bases lay between the germline ends. CDR3 size: 14 residues. Original handling: From reference gene primer amplification, estimates of nucleated cell counts were derived. Only in-frame clones appear in the TCRdb table, and some are missing; sequencing was by immunoSEQ multiplex PCR. V, J and clone size reflect that table, while D and trimming were determined from the DNA. Of around 120,000 clones in the sample, around 91% were seen once. This clone was observed a few times.

This rearrangement joins TRBV7-9 to TRBJ2-7; D is perhaps TRBD1 (7 bases). This clonotype was obtained from an elderly woman with acute or convalescent COVID-19. The sequencing input was peripheral blood. The CDR3: CASSSGTAGYEQYF. CDR3 bases: TGTGCCAGCAGCTCCGGGACAGCGGGCTACGAGCAGTACTTC.